Each of the 5 T cell receptor beta chains below was sequenced from the same sample in a study of a mutant IDH1 vaccine in newly diagnosed glioma. Time point described: week 11, during vaccination. Vaccination used 300 ug of mutant IDH1 20-mer peptide per dose, with topical imiquimod. For these TCRs, the target antigens are not known. Data came from immunoSEQ multiplex PCR; TCRdb stores just in-frame clones and leaves some out. The repertoire holds under 55,000 clones, roughly nine tenths seen once, with around 2.4% in the top ten. This specimen was PBMCs, taken from a glioma patient whose treatment included an IDH1 peptide vaccine. The receptors originated from a man aged 50 to 59 with glioma.

The chain recombines TRBV2 with TRBJ1-1, with D hard to call. Germline V gives CDR1 SNHLY, CDR2 FYNNEI. The CDR3 consists of 11 residues. V was cut by 6 bases and J by 0 bases, with 2 bases left in between. CDR3 DNA: TGTGCCAGCAGGGTGAACACTGAAGCTTTCTTT. The encoded protein is CASRVNTEAFF.

The chain employs TRBV28 and TRBJ1-1; tentatively, D is TRBD1 (5 bases). The CDR3 totals 15 residues. Trimming removed 2 bases at V and 4 bases at J, with 14 bases between. Germline CDR1 MDHEN, CDR2 SYDVKM. CDR3 sequence (DNA): TGTGCCAGCAGTTTAGTGGCAGGGCGATTCACTGAAGCTTTCTTT. Its protein product is CASSLVAGRFTEAFF.

V and J are TRBV9 and TRBJ2-1, with D tentatively TRBD1 (6 bases). Germline-derived CDR1 and CDR2 are SGDLS and YYNGEE. V gave up 0 bases and J gave up 10 bases, with 11 bases separating them. This CDR3 contains 13 residues. The CDR3 coding sequence is TGTGCCAGCAGCGTAGGGGGGCTCCGGGAGCAGTTCTTC. This codes for CASSVGGLREQFF.

The chain couples TRBV10-3 to TRBJ2-1; 11 bases align to TRBD1. J was trimmed by 5 bases and V by 7 bases; bases with no gene match: 10. Per germline, CDR1 ENHRY and CDR2 SYGVKD. The CDR3 spans 16 residues. CDR3 sequence: CAIMGGRTGGNNEQFF. The CDR3 bases are TGTGCCATCATGGGGGGGCGGACAGGGGGCAACAATGAGCAGTTCTTC.

This chain connects TRBV19 to TRBJ2-3; TRBD1 matches 8 bases. CDR3 length: 13 residues. The J segment lost 6 bases and the V segment lost 1 base, leaving 0 bases of the junction unmatched. Germline V lookup: CDR1 LNHDA, CDR2 SQIVND (reference sequence). The CDR3 DNA follows: TGTGCCAGTAGTATAGGGACAGGGGATACGCAGTATTTT. This translates into CASSIGTGDTQYF.